This T cell receptor (beta chain) emerged from a study of control samples from healthy donors and cancer patients. Sequencing used immunoSEQ multiplex PCR; TCRdb keeps in-frame clones, though not all of them. The sample lists around 150,000 clones; 88% were seen once. Germline CDR1 and CDR2: SGHRS and YFSETQ. The CDR3 totals 15 residues. Trimming cost V 0 bases and J 2 bases, with 10 bases left between them. Source material: blood. The rearrangement joins TRBV5-1 to TRBJ2-3; D remains ambiguous. This clonotype was sampled from a man aged 18 to 30 in good health. This chain's CDR3 is CASSLAARSTDTQYF. CDR3 DNA: TGCGCCAGCAGCTTGGCCGCCAGGTCCACAGATACGCAGTATTTT.